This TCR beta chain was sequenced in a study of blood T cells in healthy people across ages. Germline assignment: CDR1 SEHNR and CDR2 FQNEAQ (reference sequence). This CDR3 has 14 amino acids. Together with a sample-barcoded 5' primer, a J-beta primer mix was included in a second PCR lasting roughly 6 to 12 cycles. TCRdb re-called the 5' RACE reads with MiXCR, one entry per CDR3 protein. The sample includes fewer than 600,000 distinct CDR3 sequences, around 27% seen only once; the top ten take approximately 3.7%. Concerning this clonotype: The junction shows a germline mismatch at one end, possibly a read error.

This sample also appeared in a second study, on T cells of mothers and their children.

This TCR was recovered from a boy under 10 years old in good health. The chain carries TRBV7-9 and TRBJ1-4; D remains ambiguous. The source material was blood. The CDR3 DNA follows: TGTGCCAGCAGCCCAGGTTCCATTAATGAAAAACTGGTTTTT. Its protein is CASSPGSINEKLVF.